This is a list of T cell receptor beta chains from one sample in a study of control samples from healthy donors and cancer patients. Generated by immunoSEQ multiplex PCR, the TCRdb table keeps only in-frame clones and is missing some. The sample lists 100,000 to 150,000 clones; roughly 87% were seen once. Source material: blood. All receptors come from a man younger than 35 in good health. Both conserved end residues are part of each CDR3. A D gene is named only where the DNA matches it firmly. Size is omitted from some rows. Given values are once, few, many or a class for expanded clones.

TRBJ2-1 | - | TRBV5-1 | few | 17 | CASSPSRQSLSYNEQFF | TGCGCCAGCAGCCCGTCTAGACAGTCGCTCTCCTACAATGAGCAGTTCTTC
TRBJ2-7 | TRBD2 | TRBV7-8 | - | 16 | CASSYRTSGRAGEQYF | TGTGCCAGCAGCTACCGGACTAGCGGGAGAGCTGGCGAGCAGTACTTC
TRBJ1-5 | - | TRBV15 | - | 19 | CATSRGLTTGQFSNQPQHF | TGTGCCACCAGCAGAGGGTTGACGACAGGTCAGTTTAGCAATCAGCCCCAGCATTTT
TRBJ2-7 | TRBD1 | TRBV15 | once | 15 | CATSRDRDRASEQYF | TGTGCCACCAGCAGAGACCGGGACAGGGCGAGCGAGCAGTACTTC
TRBJ2-3 | - | TRBV11-3 | - | 16 | CASSLVGGKGTDTQYF | TGTGCCAGCAGCTTAGTTGGAGGGAAGGGCACAGATACGCAGTATTTT
TRBJ2-3 | TRBD1 | TRBV7-9 | - | 16 | CASSSMGQKSTDTQYF | TGTGCCAGCAGCTCCATGGGACAGAAAAGCACAGATACGCAGTATTTT
TRBJ2-7 | TRBD1 | TRBV7-8 | - | 15 | CASSYAGTGFGEQYF | TGTGCCAGCAGCTATGCTGGGACAGGGTTTGGCGAGCAGTACTTC
TRBJ2-3 | TRBD1 | TRBV3-1/TRBV3-2 | once | 16 | CASSPGQGRETDTQYF | TGTGCCAGCAGCCCGGGACAGGGAAGGGAAACAGATACGCAGTATTTT
TRBJ1-5 | - | TRBV28 | few | 14 | CASSLERLHQPQHF | TGTGCCAGCAGTTTAGAAAGGTTGCATCAGCCCCAGCATTTT
TRBJ1-1 | TRBD1 | TRBV7-8 | - | 14 | CASSRGQGNTEAFF | TGTGCCAGCAGCCGAGGACAGGGAAACACTGAAGCTTTCTTT
TRBJ2-2 | TRBD1 | TRBV28 | - | 16 | CASSQQTGLNTGELFF | TGTGCCAGCAGTCAACAGACAGGGCTTAACACCGGGGAGCTGTTTTTT
TRBJ2-1 | TRBD1 | TRBV10-3 | once | 14 | CAISAGQGWDEQFF | TGTGCCATCAGCGCGGGACAGGGTTGGGATGAGCAGTTCTTC
TRBJ2-3 | TRBD2 | TRBV24-1 | - | 18 | CATSDPGTSGLMRDTQYF | TGTGCCACCAGTGATCCCGGGACTAGCGGGCTCATGAGGGATACGCAGTATTTT
TRBJ2-3 | TRBD1 | TRBV24-1 | - | 18 | CATSDSRQGSIRTDTQYF | TGTGCCACCAGTGATTCCCGACAGGGGTCGATTAGGACAGATACGCAGTATTTT
TRBJ2-1 | - | TRBV7-2 | once | 15 | CASSTLAPSYNEQFF | TGTGCCAGCAGCACCCTAGCGCCCTCCTACAATGAGCAGTTCTTC
TRBJ2-4 | - | TRBV9 | - | 14 | CASSVDMPGNIQYF | TGTGCCAGCAGCGTCGACATGCCTGGGAACATTCAGTACTTC
TRBJ1-1 | - | TRBV18 | - | 12 | CASSPLNTEAFF | TGTGCCAGCTCACCTTTGAACACTGAAGCTTTCTTT
TRBJ2-2 | - | TRBV18 | - | 16 | CASSPASRGSAGELFF | TGTGCCAGCTCACCAGCGTCCCGGGGGAGTGCCGGGGAGCTGTTTTTT
TRBJ2-3 | - | TRBV11-2 | - | 15 | CASSLNRASTDTQYF | TGTGCCAGCAGCCTAAACAGGGCGAGCACAGATACGCAGTATTTT
TRBJ1-5 | TRBD1 | TRBV18 | few | 14 | CASSPSTGHQPQHF | TGTGCCAGCTCACCATCGACAGGGCATCAGCCCCAGCATTTT
TRBJ2-2 | TRBD1 | TRBV28 | - | 15 | CASSLSGQGAGELFF | TGTGCCAGCAGTTTATCGGGACAGGGGGCCGGGGAGCTGTTTTTT
TRBJ1-4 | - | TRBV29-1 | - | 13 | CSVELQTSQKLFF | TGCAGCGTTGAACTCCAAACTTCACAAAAACTGTTTTTT
TRBJ1-1 | - | TRBV7-2 | - | 14 | CASSLQERNTEAFF | TGTGCCAGCAGCTTACAGGAAAGGAACACTGAAGCTTTCTTT
TRBJ2-1 | TRBD1 | TRBV5-1 | once | 15 | CASSKTGETANEQFF | TGCGCCAGCAGCAAGACAGGGGAAACGGCCAATGAGCAGTTCTTC
TRBJ2-2 | - | TRBV29-1 | - | 17 | CSGHLRGGGGYTGELFF | TGCAGCGGCCACCTAAGGGGGGGAGGAGGTTACACCGGGGAGCTGTTTTTT
TRBJ2-7 | - | TRBV11-3 | - | 13 | CASSVFVRSEQYF | TGTGCCAGCAGCGTCTTTGTCCGGAGCGAGCAGTACTTC
TRBJ2-6 | - | TRBV7-6 | - | 18 | CASSSTSTSNSGANVLTF | TGTGCCAGCAGCTCAACTAGCACCTCAAACTCTGGGGCCAACGTCCTGACTTTC
TRBJ2-1 | TRBD2 | TRBV6-2/TRBV6-3 | - | 14 | CASSYEAGFNEQFF | TGTGCCAGCAGTTACGAAGCGGGGTTCAATGAGCAGTTCTTC
TRBJ1-5 | - | TRBV21-1 | few | 17 | CASSKGRRQISNQPQHF | TGTGCCAGCAGCAAAGGCCGTAGGCAGATTAGCAATCAGCCCCAGCATTTT
TRBJ2-1 | - | TRBV7-2 | - | 14 | CASAIPRAYNEQFF | TGTGCCAGCGCGATACCCCGGGCCTACAATGAGCAGTTCTTC
TRBJ2-1 | TRBD2 | TRBV2 | - | 20 | CASSTQKRTSGRGSYNEQFF | TGTGCCAGCAGCACACAGAAAAGGACTAGCGGGAGGGGCTCCTACAATGAGCAGTTCTTC
TRBJ2-5 | - | TRBV14 | - | 15 | CASSQDISGVETQYF | TGTGCCAGCAGCCAAGATATCTCCGGGGTGGAGACCCAGTACTTC
TRBJ2-1 | TRBD2 | TRBV9 | - | 15 | CASSGTSAIHNEQFF | TGTGCCAGCAGCGGAACTAGCGCTATCCACAATGAGCAGTTCTTC
TRBJ1-5 | - | TRBV6-1 | - | 16 | CASSGSRGGSYQPQHF | TGTGCCAGCAGTGGGAGTCGAGGGGGGTCCTATCAGCCCCAGCATTTT
TRBJ2-1 | TRBD2 | TRBV19 | - | 15 | CASRTPGLELNEQFF | TGTGCCAGCCGAACTCCGGGACTAGAGTTAAATGAGCAGTTCTTC
TRBJ1-3 | TRBD1 | TRBV10-2 | once | 15 | CASIDDRGPGNTIYF | TGCGCCAGCATTGACGACAGGGGGCCTGGAAACACCATATATTTT
TRBJ2-7 | - | TRBV6-5 | - | 13 | CASQLATAYEQYF | TGTGCCAGCCAGTTAGCTACCGCCTACGAGCAGTACTTC
TRBJ2-7 | - | TRBV20-1 | once | 10 | CSAIGGEQYF | TGCAGTGCCATAGGGGGGGAGCAGTACTTC
TRBJ2-3 | - | TRBV5-1 | - | 15 | CASSLGWGSTDTQYF | TGCGCCAGCAGCTTGGGTTGGGGTAGCACAGATACGCAGTATTTT
TRBJ1-1 | - | TRBV2 | - | 13 | CASSEVRDKEAFF | TGTGCCAGCAGTGAAGTCCGGGACAAAGAAGCTTTCTTT
TRBJ2-5 | TRBD2 | TRBV3-1/TRBV3-2 | - | 21 | CASSQELIGTSGRADEETQYF | TGTGCCAGCAGCCAAGAATTAATAGGGACTAGCGGGAGGGCCGACGAGGAGACCCAGTACTTC
TRBJ1-1 | - | TRBV29-1 | - | 15 | CSVEDLAGKESEAFF | TGCAGCGTTGAAGATCTCGCAGGTAAGGAGTCTGAAGCTTTCTTT
TRBJ2-5 | - | TRBV4-2 | - | 15 | CASSRQGDRQETQYF | TGTGCCAGCAGCCGACAAGGGGACCGACAAGAGACCCAGTACTTC
TRBJ1-1 | - | TRBV10-1 | - | 14 | CASSNRNMNTEAFF | TGCGCCAGCAGTAACAGGAATATGAACACTGAAGCTTTCTTT
TRBJ2-1 | TRBD1 | TRBV19 | - | 17 | CASSKRTGTGGYNEQFF | TGTGCCAGTAGTAAGCGGACCGGGACAGGGGGCTATAATGAGCAGTTCTTC
TRBJ2-1 | - | TRBV10-3 | - | 17 | CAISEQGTGLASNEQFF | TGTGCCATCAGTGAACAGGGCACCGGACTTGCATCGAATGAGCAGTTCTTC
TRBJ1-4 | - | TRBV24-1 | - | 15 | CATSDLSATNEKLFF | TGTGCCACCAGTGATCTGAGCGCAACTAATGAAAAACTGTTTTTT
TRBJ2-1 | - | TRBV6-2/TRBV6-3 | - | 16 | CASSPLTGSSYNEQFF | TGTGCCAGCAGTCCACTAACGGGAAGCTCCTACAATGAGCAGTTCTTC
TRBJ2-1 | - | TRBV19 | - | 14 | CASQGGGDYNEQFF | TGTGCCAGCCAGGGGGGCGGGGATTACAATGAGCAGTTCTTC
TRBJ1-2 | - | TRBV7-3 | - | 17 | CASSLTIAGAGVYGYTF | TGTGCCAGCAGCTTAACGATTGCAGGGGCGGGTGTCTATGGCTACACCTTC
TRBJ2-7 | - | TRBV2 | - | 12 | CASIGGGAEQYF | TGTGCCAGCATCGGAGGGGGAGCCGAGCAGTACTTC